This T cell receptor (beta chain) was sequenced during a study of blood T cells in healthy people across ages. Germline loops: CDR1 DFQATT, CDR2 SNEGSKA (reference sequence). CDR3 length: 15 amino acids. The J segment lost 3 bases and the V segment lost 1 base, leaving 6 bases of the junction unmatched. For the second PCR, which ran for about 6 to 11 cycles, a sample-barcoded 5' primer and a J-beta primer mix were used. Each cDNA molecule, via a template-switch adaptor with 12 random nucleotides, was tagged. TCRdb called the 5' RACE reads again in MiXCR, with one record for every CDR3 protein. The data hold 1.6 million or so distinct CDR3 sequences, with approximately 32% observed a single time. The authors drew around 9.3 milliliters of peripheral blood from each donor. Findings and caveats of the study: A greater number of naive CD4+ cells and higher diversity distinguished long-lived donors from aged donors. As age increased, TCR beta diversity per million T cells fell in a roughly linear fashion.

A note on this clonotype: Its matching antigen is unknown.

The rearrangement uses TRBV20-1 and TRBJ2-5; the match to TRBD1 covers 9 bases. Sequencing was performed on blood. This receptor was identified in a woman in her thirties in good health. CDR3 amino acids: CSARGSGTGKETQYF. In nucleotides, the CDR3 is TGCAGTGCTAGAGGGAGTGGGACAGGGAAAGAGACCCAGTACTTC.